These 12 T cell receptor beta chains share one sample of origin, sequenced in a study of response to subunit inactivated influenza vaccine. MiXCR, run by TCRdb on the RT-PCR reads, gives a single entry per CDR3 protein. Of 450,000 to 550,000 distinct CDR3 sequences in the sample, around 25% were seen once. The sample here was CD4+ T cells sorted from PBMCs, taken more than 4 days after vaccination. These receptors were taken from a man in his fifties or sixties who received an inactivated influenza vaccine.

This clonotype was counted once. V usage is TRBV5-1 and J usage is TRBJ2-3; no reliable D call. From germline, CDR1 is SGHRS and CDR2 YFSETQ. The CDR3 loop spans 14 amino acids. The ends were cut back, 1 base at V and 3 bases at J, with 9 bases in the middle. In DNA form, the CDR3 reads TGCGCCAGCAGCTTGTTGCAGTTTACAGATACGCAGTATTTT. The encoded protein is CASSLLQFTDTQYF. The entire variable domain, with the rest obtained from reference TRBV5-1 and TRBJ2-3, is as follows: KAGVTQTPRYLIKTRGQQVTLSCSPISGHRSVSWYQQTPGQGLQFLFEYFSETQRNKGNFPGRFSGRQFSNSRSEMNVSTLELGDSALYLCASSLLQFTDTQYFGPGTRLTVL.

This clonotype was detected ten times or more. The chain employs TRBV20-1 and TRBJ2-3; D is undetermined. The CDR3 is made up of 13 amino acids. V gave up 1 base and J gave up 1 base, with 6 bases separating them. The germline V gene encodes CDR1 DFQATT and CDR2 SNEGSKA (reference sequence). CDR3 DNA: TGCAGTGCTAGAGTACCCGGCACAGATACGCAGTATTTT. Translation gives CSARVPGTDTQYF.

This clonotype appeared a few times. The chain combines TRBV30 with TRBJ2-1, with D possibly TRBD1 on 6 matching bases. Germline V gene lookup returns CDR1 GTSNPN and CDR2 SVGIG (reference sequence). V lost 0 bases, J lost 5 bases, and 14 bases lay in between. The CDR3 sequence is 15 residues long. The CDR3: CAWSVGAGANNEQFF. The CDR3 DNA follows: TGTGCCTGGAGTGTGGGGGCAGGGGCCAACAATGAGCAGTTCTTC. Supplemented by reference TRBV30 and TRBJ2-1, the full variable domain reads SQTIHQWPATLVQPVGSPLSLECTVEGTSNPNLYWYRQAAGRGLQLLFYSVGIGQISSEVPQNLSASRPQDRQFILSSKKLLLSDSGFYLCAWSVGAGANNEQFFGPGTRLTVL.

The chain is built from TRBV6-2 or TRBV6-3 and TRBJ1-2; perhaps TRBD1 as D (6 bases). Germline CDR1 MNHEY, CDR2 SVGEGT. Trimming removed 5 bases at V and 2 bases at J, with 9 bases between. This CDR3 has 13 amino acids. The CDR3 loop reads CASSMTGNYGYTF. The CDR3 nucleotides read TGTGCCAGCAGTATGACAGGAAACTATGGCTACACCTTC.

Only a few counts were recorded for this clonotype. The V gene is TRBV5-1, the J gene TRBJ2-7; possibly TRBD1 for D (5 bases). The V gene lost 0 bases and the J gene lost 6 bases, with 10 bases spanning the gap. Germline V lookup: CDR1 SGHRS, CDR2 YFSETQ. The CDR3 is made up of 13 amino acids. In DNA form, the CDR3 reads TGCGCCAGCAGCTTGGCCAGGGCGAGCGAGCAGTACTTC. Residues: CASSLARASEQYF.

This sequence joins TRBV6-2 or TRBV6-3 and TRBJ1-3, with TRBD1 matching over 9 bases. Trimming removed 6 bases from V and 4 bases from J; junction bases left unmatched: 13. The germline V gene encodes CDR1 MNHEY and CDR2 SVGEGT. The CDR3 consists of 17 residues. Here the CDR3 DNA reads TGTGCCAGCAGAGACGGACAGGGGACCTCTTGGGGAAACACCATATATTTT. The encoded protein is CASRDGQGTSWGNTIYF.

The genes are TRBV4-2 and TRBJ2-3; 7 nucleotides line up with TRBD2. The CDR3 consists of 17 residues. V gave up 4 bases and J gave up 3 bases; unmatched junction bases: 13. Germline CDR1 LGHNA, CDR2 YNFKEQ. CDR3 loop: CASSLGALAVQTDTQYF. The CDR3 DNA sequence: TGTGCCAGCAGCCTCGGGGCCCTAGCGGTTCAGACAGATACGCAGTATTTT.

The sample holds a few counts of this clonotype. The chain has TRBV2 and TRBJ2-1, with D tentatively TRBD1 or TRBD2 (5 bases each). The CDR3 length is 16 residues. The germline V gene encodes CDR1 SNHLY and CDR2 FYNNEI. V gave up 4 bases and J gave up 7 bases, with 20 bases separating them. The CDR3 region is CASSGRRDPIGNEQFF. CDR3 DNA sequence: TGTGCCAGCAGTGGGAGACGGGACCCAATAGGGAATGAGCAGTTCTTC.

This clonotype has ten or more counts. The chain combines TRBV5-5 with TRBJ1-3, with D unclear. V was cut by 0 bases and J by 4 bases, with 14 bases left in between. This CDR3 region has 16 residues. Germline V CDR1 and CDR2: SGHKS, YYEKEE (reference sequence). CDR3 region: CASSLGLLSDGNTIYF. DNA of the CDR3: TGTGCCAGCAGCTTGGGACTGTTATCGGACGGAAACACCATATATTTT.

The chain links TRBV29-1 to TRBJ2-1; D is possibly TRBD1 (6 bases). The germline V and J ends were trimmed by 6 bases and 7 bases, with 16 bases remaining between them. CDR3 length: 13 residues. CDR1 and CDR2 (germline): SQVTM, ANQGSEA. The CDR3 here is CSVTGPGENEQFF. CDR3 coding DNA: TGCAGCGTAACCGGGCCAGGGGAAAATGAGCAGTTCTTC.

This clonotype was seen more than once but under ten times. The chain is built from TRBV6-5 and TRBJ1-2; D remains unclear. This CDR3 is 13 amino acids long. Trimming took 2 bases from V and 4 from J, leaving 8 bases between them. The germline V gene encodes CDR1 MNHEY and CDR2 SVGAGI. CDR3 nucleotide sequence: TGTGCCAGCAGTTACGGTTCAACCTATGGCTACACCTTC. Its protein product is CASSYGSTYGYTF.

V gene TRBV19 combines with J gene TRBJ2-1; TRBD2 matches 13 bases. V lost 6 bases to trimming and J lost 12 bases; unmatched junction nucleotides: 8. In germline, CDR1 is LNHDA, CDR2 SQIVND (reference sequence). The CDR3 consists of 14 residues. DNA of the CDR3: TGTGCCAGTAGCCTACTAGCGGGAGGGCCCAGGCAGTTCTTC. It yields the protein CASSLLAGGPRQFF.